This TCR beta chain was obtained from a study of molecular identifiers for immune sequencing clone quantification. Using its own MiXCR run on the PCR reads, TCRdb lists one record per CDR3 protein. The table includes around 94,000 distinct CDR3 sequences, 30% to 35% detected once. The V gene's germline CDR1 is MRHNA and CDR2 SNTAGT. The CDR3 consists of 14 residues. After removal of 7 bases from V and 1 base from J, the junction contained 6 bases not matched to a gene. This chain connects TRBV6-4 to TRBJ1-1, with 7 positions matching TRBD1. Sequenced material: naive CD8+ T cells from blood, with Jurkat cell RNA spiked in. Subset noted: FACS-sorted CD8+CD4-CCR7+CD45RA+ naive T cells. This clonotype originated in a human donor in good health. Some libraries in this study had Jurkat cell RNA spiked in. The CDR3: CASKDRASNTEAFF. In DNA form, the CDR3 reads TGTGCCAGCAAAGACAGGGCCTCGAACACTGAAGCTTTCTTT.